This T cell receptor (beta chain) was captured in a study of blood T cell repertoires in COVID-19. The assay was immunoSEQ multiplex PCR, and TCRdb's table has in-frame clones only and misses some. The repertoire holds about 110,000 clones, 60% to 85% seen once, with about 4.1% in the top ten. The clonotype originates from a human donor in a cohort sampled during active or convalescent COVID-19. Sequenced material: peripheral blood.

CDR3 residues: CAISETSGGAVDTQYF. The DNA for the CDR3 is TGTGCCATCAGTGAAACTAGCGGGGGGGCCGTAGATACGCAGTATTTT. The chain uses TRBV10-3 and TRBJ2-3, with 13 positions matching TRBD2. The V gene end was trimmed by 3 bases and the J gene end by 5 bases; junction bases not matched to a gene: 5. The CDR3 consists of 16 residues. Per the germline V gene, CDR1 is ENHRY and CDR2 is SYGVKD.